The 5 T cell receptor beta chains below come from one sample, sequenced in a study of T-cell reconstitution after alpha-beta-depleted transplantation in children. This sample's TCRbeta library carried unique molecular identifier barcodes. TCRdb recomputed calls from the PCR reads with MiXCR, one row per CDR3 protein. This sample carries roughly 400,000 distinct CDR3 sequences, about a fifth of them seen once, and the ten largest clones take around 3.9%. This sample comprised PBMCs from the stem cell graft donor, obtained from the stem cell graft. The receptors derive from a human donor who donated a stem cell graft to a child with acute myeloid leukemia.

At least ten counts were recorded for this clonotype. V usage is TRBV6-1 and J usage is TRBJ1-1, with unresolved D. Trimming pared 1 base from V and 0 bases from J, leaving 9 bases between. The CDR3 totals 15 residues. CDR1 is MNHNS and CDR2 is SASEGT in the germline V gene. The CDR3 DNA reads TGTGCCAGCAGTGAAGGCCGGTCTGTGAACACTGAAGCTTTCTTT. It specifies CASSEGRSVNTEAFF.

This clonotype was counted many times. The V gene is TRBV7-3, the J gene TRBJ2-1, with TRBD1 matching 9 bases. Germline CDR1 reads SGHTA; CDR2 reads FQGTGA. V trimming: 5 bases; J trimming: 2 bases; junction bases outside the gene matches: 4. This CDR3 spans 15 amino acids. CDR3 sequence reads: CASSPYRGPYNEQFF. Here the CDR3 DNA reads TGTGCCAGCAGCCCTTACAGGGGGCCCTACAATGAGCAGTTCTTC.

This clonotype was seen repeatedly, ten times or more. The chain has TRBV20-1 and TRBJ2-7; 7 bases agree with TRBD2. V gave up 1 base and J gave up 4 bases; unmatched junction bases: 13. Germline-derived CDR1 and CDR2 are DFQATT and SNEGSKA (reference sequence). This CDR3 has 16 residues. The DNA for the CDR3 is TGCAGTGCTAGAGTAGCTAGCGGAGGTAGGACGTACGAGCAGTACTTC. It yields the protein CSARVASGGRTYEQYF.

The rearrangement joins TRBV24-1 to TRBJ2-1, with 7 bases fitting TRBD1. With 5 bases clipped from V and 2 bases from J, the junction kept 11 bases outside the gene matches. Germline lookup yields CDR1 KGHDR and CDR2 SFDVKD. This CDR3 is built from 17 residues. The CDR3 loop is CATSAPSRGQPYNEQFF. The CDR3, as DNA: TGTGCCACCAGTGCCCCGAGTCGGGGACAGCCCTACAATGAGCAGTTCTTC.

This clonotype was observed at least ten times. J is TRBJ1-3 and V is TRBV12-3 or TRBV12-4; D not certain. The CDR3 covers 11 residues. The V gene lost 7 bases and the J gene lost 4 bases, with 5 bases spanning the gap. DNA of the CDR3: TGTGCCAGCACGTGGGGAAACACCATATATTTT. Its translation is CASTWGNTIYF.